This T cell receptor beta chain was retrieved from a study of shared T cell receptors in the human thymus. TCRdb's copy holds only in-frame clones and misses some; the assay was immunoSEQ multiplex PCR. This table has approximately 730,000 clones, 80% to 90% appearing once. This clone was seen a few times. Deletions cut 1 base from V and 4 bases from J, with 11 bases between. The CDR3 sequence is 14 residues long. Germline V gene lookup returns CDR1 SGHRS and CDR2 YFSETQ. These sequences were also reported in another study, on human thymus T cells.

The receptor was derived from a girl less than two years old with a congenital heart defect. The rearrangement joins TRBV5-1 to TRBJ1-1, with a weak D call TRBD1 (5 bases). Sample: thymocytes. CDR3 in amino acids: CASSLRAGGTEAFF. The CDR3 bases are TGCGCCAGCAGCTTGAGGGCGGGGGGCACTGAAGCTTTCTTT.